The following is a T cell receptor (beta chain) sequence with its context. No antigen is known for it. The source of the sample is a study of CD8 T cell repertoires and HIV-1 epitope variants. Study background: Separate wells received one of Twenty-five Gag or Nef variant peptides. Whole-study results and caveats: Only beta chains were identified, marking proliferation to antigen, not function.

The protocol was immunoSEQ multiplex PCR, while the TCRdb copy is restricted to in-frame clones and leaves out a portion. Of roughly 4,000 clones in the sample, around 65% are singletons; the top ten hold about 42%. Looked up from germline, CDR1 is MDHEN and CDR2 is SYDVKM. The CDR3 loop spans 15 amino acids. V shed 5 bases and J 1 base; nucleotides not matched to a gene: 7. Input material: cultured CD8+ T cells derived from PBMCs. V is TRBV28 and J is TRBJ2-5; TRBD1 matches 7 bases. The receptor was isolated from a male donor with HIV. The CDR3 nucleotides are TGTGCCAGCAGTCGTGAATCAGGGGGCCAAGAGACCCAGTACTTC. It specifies CASSRESGGQETQYF.